What follows is one T cell receptor (beta chain) and its context. Which antigen it targets is not known. No base qualities exist here, and no much larger clone lies one base off it. V drops 0 bases and J drops 5 bases, leaving 13 bases in between. From the cysteine up to the phenylalanine, the CDR3 has a length of 15 residues. The only DNA kept is the CDR3, 45 bases in frame from the first base. From a lookup of the germline V gene, CDR1 and CDR2 are SGHDN and FVKESK. A patient counted as having stable Graves' hyperthyroidism if no progression to ophthalmopathy occurred over 18 months of follow-up. Hyperthyroidism patients were newly diagnosed, had a disease duration of under 2 months, and were aged 18 to 65 years. The study excluded patients with uncontrolled infections, other autoimmune diseases, pregnancy or lactation. Clinical symptoms, serum thyroxine and TRAb, thyroid ultrasound, and orbital computed tomography formed the basis for the diagnoses. Ficoll-Paque density gradient centrifugation was used to isolate PBMCs from about 9 ml of fresh peripheral blood. Total RNA was extracted with Trizol reagent, and quality was checked on an Agilent 2100 Bioanalyzer.

The data derive from a study of T cells in Graves' hyperthyroidism and ophthalmopathy (dated by TCRdb to about 2019). Regarding the study in general: Peripheral blood samples were taken at initial diagnosis, before any treatment was given. Prospective prediction of ophthalmopathy was tested in an independent validation cohort of some 20 hyperthyroidism patients and 17 patients who later progressed to ophthalmopathy. The approximately 100 discovery patients were divided at random into training and test sets in a 7:3 ratio. Thyroid tissue and blood T-cell repertoires from about six Graves' hyperthyroidism patients were also compared in the study. Once sampling was done, hyperthyroidism patients were given methimazole at a starting dose of 30 mg daily, whereas ophthalmopathy patients were given high-dose intravenous methylprednisolone. The paper reports TCR Vbeta CDR3 sequencing of more than 120 peripheral blood samples: 40 or so ophthalmopathy, about 75 hyperthyroidism and approximately 17 progressor patients. To identify TCR V-J signatures that set the groups apart, the researchers used a discovery cohort of about a hundred patients, made up of under 50 with Graves' ophthalmopathy and around 58 with stable Graves' hyperthyroidism.

The TCR beta CDR3 regions were amplified from RNA transcripts. For the first round of RT-PCR on the TCR CDR3, the HTBI primer set was used together with the Qiagen OneStep RT-PCR kit. The libraries were constructed in a second round of multiplex PCR and then size-selected and purified. Libraries were sequenced paired-end with 100 bp reads on an Illumina HiSeq2000. Concerning the study's data processing: SOAPnuke was used to process the raw data, with reads discarded if the reads contained adapters or uncalled bases, had a mean Phred below 15, or lacked an exact constant-primer or identifier match. High-quality paired reads were merged with COPE v1.2.5, and unique nucleotide sequences were defined as clonotypes. Clonotypes were aligned to IMGT TRBV, TRBD and TRBJ reference segments using MiTCR v1.1. Analysis was restricted to V-J combinations with a frequency above 0.0001, which covered 98% to 99.2% of repertoires. A TCS score was defined as the ratio of F50 (clonal expansion) to E x V (chaos), with BLOSUM62-based TCRdist applied between CDR3 peptides within each V-J. Welch's t-statistics and random forest reduced 500 to 650 V-J features to about 12, which were used in a naive Bayes classifier (R e1071). TCRdb redid the processing of the public reads, applying fastp at Q25 and MiXCR, and retained in-frame beta chains. Rows matching on CDR3 protein sequence are summarized as one entry with the most common DNA and genes. TCRdb, not the original authors, processed these V and J calls. In all, the sample holds under 350,000 distinct CDR3 sequences, and 21% of those were seen once. The ten largest make up 50% of the sample.

The paper as a whole reports these results and caveats: Blood samples also contained most of the expanded thyroid clonotypes (frequency above 0.001), which suggests that blood repertoires may reflect thyroid immune responses. In validation, the model predicted progression to ophthalmopathy a median of 6.5 months before onset, with about 67% sensitivity and 72.22% specificity. Sample size was not statistically predetermined, and investigators were not blinded to group allocation. A model built on a 13 V-J signature distinguished ophthalmopathy from stable hyperthyroidism, reaching 87.88% sensitivity and under 84% specificity in cross-validation and 80%/75% in testing.

Material: blood. The chain employs TRBV14 and TRBJ1-2; possibly the D gene is TRBD1, per 5 matching bases. The source is a woman aged 45-65 years with Graves' hyperthyroidism. CDR3 loop: CASSQEAGGRYGYTF. The DNA reads as follows: TGTGCCAGCAGCCAAGAGGCGGGGGGAAGATATGGCTACACCTTC.